The clone carrying this T cell receptor (beta chain) turned up a few times. Authors' data handling: Quantification of nucleated cells was approximated via reference gene primer amplification. Only in-frame clones appear in the TCRdb table, and some are missing; sequencing was by immunoSEQ multiplex PCR. V and J calls and clone size are those listed in that table; D and trimming were worked out from the DNA. The sample includes 100,000 to 150,000 clones, around four fifths of them seen just once. The sample comes from a study of blood T cell repertoires in COVID-19. In the study overall: Acute-phase and convalescent COVID-19 samples originated in the United States, Italy and Spain. PBMCs, B-cell-depleted T cells, or T cells were the source of the cDNA or gDNA that made up the material.

Germline V gene data show CDR1 as KGHSH and CDR2 as LQKENI. CDR3 length: 16 residues. The junction had 11 bases not matched to a gene; V was cut back by 2 bases and J by 8 bases. Sequenced input: peripheral blood. The TCR was taken from a human donor in a cohort sampled during active COVID-19. This chain joins TRBV18 and TRBJ1-4; 7 bases line up with TRBD1. Written as DNA, the CDR3 is TGTGCCAGCTCACCAATTGAGGACAGGCCCGGGGAAAAACTGTTTTTT. Translating gives CASSPIEDRPGEKLFF.